This entry lists 17 T cell receptor beta chains sequenced from one sample in a study of T cell responses to AZD1222 COVID-19 vaccine. TCRdb's copy holds only in-frame clones and misses some; the assay was immunoSEQ multiplex PCR. The repertoire consists of 90,000 to 110,000 clones, with more than 75% occurring once and the leading ten covering 2% to 3%. The sequenced sample was peripheral blood, obtained on day 0 of AZD1222 vaccination. All receptors come from an adult in good health.

This chain links TRBV27 with TRBJ1-1, with D perhaps TRBD1 (5 bases). CDR1 is MNHEY, CDR2 SMNVEV, per germline (reference sequence). The CDR3 spans 13 residues. V lost 3 bases and J lost 4, with 9 bases in between. The CDR3 DNA follows: TGTGCCAGCAGTTTTCGGCAGGGCACTGAAGCTTTCTTT. Its protein product is CASSFRQGTEAFF.

J is TRBJ2-1 and V is TRBV16; D gene ambiguous. Trimming took off 3 bases at V and 5 bases at J, with 5 bases between the two ends. The CDR3 covers 12 residues. The germline V gene has CDR1 KGHSY and CDR2 FQNENV. Written as DNA, the CDR3 is TGTGCCAGCAGCCACCCGAACAATGAGCAGTTCTTC. Protein product: CASSHPNNEQFF.

The chain joins TRBV29-1 to TRBJ2-5; 7 bases are shared with TRBD2. The CDR3 loop spans 11 amino acids. Germline CDR1 is SQVTM and CDR2 is ANQGSEA. Losses at the gene ends were 6 bases for V and 7 bases for J; bases not matched to a gene: 5. DNA of the CDR3: TGCAGCGTCCTAACGGGGGGGACCCAGTACTTC. Translated: CSVLTGGTQYF.

This rearrangement joins TRBV5-1 to TRBJ2-5; either TRBD1 or TRBD2 may fit D (5 bases each). The CDR3 consists of 14 residues. The V and J ends lost 2 bases and 3 bases respectively, with 11 bases between them. CDR1 and CDR2 (germline): SGHRS, YFSETQ. The CDR3, as DNA: TGCGCCAGCAGCTTATTGAGGGGAGAAGAGACCCAGTACTTC. Translated, it gives CASSLLRGEETQYF.

V and J are TRBV19 and TRBJ1-2; D might be TRBD1 (5 bases). Germline lookup yields CDR1 LNHDA and CDR2 SQIVND (reference sequence). The CDR3 spans 14 residues. Trimming removed 1 base at V and 4 bases at J, with 10 bases between. The DNA for the CDR3 is TGTGCCAGTAGTATAGGGGAGGGGTTCTATGGCTACACCTTC. Protein: CASSIGEGFYGYTF.

The V call is TRBV18, the J call TRBJ1-6; D is possibly TRBD1 (5 bases). Looked up from germline, CDR1 is KGHSH and CDR2 is LQKENI. V gave up 3 bases and J gave up 7 bases, with 16 bases separating them. The length of the CDR3 is 16 residues. The CDR3 protein is CASSPAGGLGNSPLHF. Written as DNA, the CDR3 is TGTGCCAGCTCACCGGCGGGGGGTCTAGGAAATTCACCCCTCCACTTT.

This rearrangement joins TRBV27 to TRBJ1-2, with TRBD1 as a possible D gene (6 bases). Trimming took off 4 bases at V and 5 bases at J, with 14 bases between the two ends. The CDR3 runs to 14 residues. Germline V gene data show CDR1 as MNHEY and CDR2 as SMNVEV (reference sequence). Here the CDR3 DNA reads TGTGCCAGCAGTTCACAGGGTGCAAGTTATGGCTACACCTTC. Translating it yields CASSSQGASYGYTF.

This chain connects TRBV29-1 to TRBJ1-3; TRBD1 might be the D (6 bases). With 4 bases removed from V and 0 bases from J, the gap between germline ends came to 19 bases. Germline CDR1 reads SQVTM; CDR2 reads ANQGSEA. The CDR3 has 17 amino acids. In DNA, the CDR3 is TGCAGCGTTGCGGGGGCCTCGGGGGACCTCTCTGGAAACACCATATATTTT. Its protein is CSVAGASGDLSGNTIYF. Filled out from reference TRBV29-1 and TRBJ1-3, the complete variable domain reads SAVISQKPSRDICQRGTSLTIQCQVDSQVTMMFWYRQQPGQSLTLIATANQGSEATYESGFVIDKFPISRPNLTFSTLTVSNMSPEDSSIYLCSVAGASGDLSGNTIYFGEGSWLTVV.

J is TRBJ2-3 and V is TRBV29-1; 11 nucleotides agree with TRBD2. The CDR3 has 16 amino acids. V dropped 6 bases and J dropped 4; count of bases not matched to a gene: 12. The germline V gene has CDR1 SQVTM and CDR2 ANQGSEA. For the CDR3, the DNA is TGCAGCGTAGACCAAATAGCGGGAGGGCCCTCAGATACGCAGTATTTT. Protein product: CSVDQIAGGPSDTQYF.

The rearrangement links TRBV29-1 to TRBJ1-1; D is ambiguous. The CDR3 has 14 amino acids. V was trimmed by 4 bases and J by 1 base, leaving 13 bases between them. CDR1 and CDR2 from the germline V gene are SQVTM and ANQGSEA. CDR3 residues: CSVGSWASNTEAFF. CDR3 in DNA: TGCAGCGTTGGTTCCTGGGCTTCGAACACTGAAGCTTTCTTT.

This chain joins TRBV19 and TRBJ2-5; D gene ambiguous. The CDR3 extends over 12 amino acids. Germline V lookup: CDR1 LNHDA, CDR2 SQIVND (reference sequence). Deletions cut 3 bases from V and 4 bases from J, with 6 bases between. CDR3 protein: CASSMGLETQYF. As DNA, the CDR3 is TGTGCCAGTAGTATGGGTCTAGAGACCCAGTACTTC.

The chain couples TRBV6-2 or TRBV6-3 to TRBJ2-7; 7 positions match TRBD1. The V segment lost 5 bases and the J segment 3 bases; nucleotides outside the gene matches: 10. The CDR3 has 15 amino acids. Germline V lookup: CDR1 MNHEY, CDR2 SVGEGT. The CDR3 bases are TGTGCCAGCAGTATCGAACCGGGACAGATCTACGAGCAGTACTTC. Encoded protein: CASSIEPGQIYEQYF.

The J gene is TRBJ1-2, the V gene TRBV2; a weak D match, TRBD1 (6 bases). The germline gives CDR1 SNHLY, CDR2 FYNNEI. CDR3 length equals 14 residues. Trimming took 8 bases from V and 2 from J, leaving 15 bases between them. The CDR3 coding sequence is TGTGCCAGCCGCAGGGCAGGGGCAAACTATGGCTACACCTTC. It yields the protein CASRRAGANYGYTF.

The chain has TRBV7-9 and TRBJ1-2, with D tentatively TRBD1 (5 bases). The length of the CDR3 is 13 residues. V lost 2 bases, J lost 8 bases, and 12 bases lay in between. Germline V gene sequence: CDR1 SEHNR, CDR2 FQNEAQ (reference sequence). DNA for the CDR3: TGTGCCAGCAGCTTAAGGAGGGGCCACGGCTACACCTTC. Its protein is CASSLRRGHGYTF. Together with reference TRBV7-9 and TRBJ1-2, the CDR3 gives the full variable domain: DTGVSQNPRHKITKRGQNVTFRCDPISEHNRLYWYRQTLGQGPEFLTYFQNEAQLEKSRLLSDRFSAERPKGSFSTLEIQRTEQGDSAMYLCASSLRRGHGYTFGSGTRLTVV.

The sample holds one count of this clone. This chain joins TRBV10-3 and TRBJ2-3, with D tentatively TRBD1 (5 bases). V was clipped by 7 bases and J by 1 base, with 9 bases between them. Germline V lookup: CDR1 ENHRY, CDR2 SYGVKD. The CDR3 has 13 amino acids. This chain's CDR3 is CAITIGGTDTQYF. In DNA, the CDR3 is TGTGCCATCACTATAGGGGGCACAGATACGCAGTATTTT.

V and J are TRBV6-5 and TRBJ2-1; 11 bases align to TRBD2. Unmatched junction bases numbered 13, after V lost 11 bases and J lost 7 bases. The CDR3 loop spans 15 amino acids. Germline V gives CDR1 MNHEY, CDR2 SVGAGI. This CDR3 reads CAPPGSGRAQNEQFF. In DNA form, the CDR3 reads TGTGCCCCCCCGGGTAGCGGGAGGGCCCAGAATGAGCAGTTCTTC.

The V call is TRBV9, the J call TRBJ2-5, with TRBD2 identical over 7 bases. CDR3 length: 13 amino acids. The germline V gene has CDR1 SGDLS and CDR2 YYNGEE. V was pared by 3 bases and J by 4 bases, with 3 bases of the junction left unmatched. CDR3 in amino acids: CASSAGGRETQYF. Written as DNA, the CDR3 is TGTGCCAGCAGCGCGGGCGGGAGAGAGACCCAGTACTTC.